This passage covers 30 T cell receptor beta chains from one sample sequenced in a study of blood T cells in healthy people across ages. Together with a sample-barcoded 5' primer, a J-beta primer mix was included in a second PCR lasting roughly 7 to 11 cycles. One entry per CDR3 protein, called by TCRdb with MiXCR from the 5' RACE reads. Altogether 780,000 or so distinct CDR3 sequences are present, approximately 60% being singletons, with the ten largest covering 20% to 30%. Sequencing was done on a sample of blood. These receptors were obtained from a middle-aged man in good health.

J is TRBJ2-1 and V is TRBV7-9; the match to TRBD2 covers 13 bases. Per the germline V gene, CDR1 is SEHNR and CDR2 is FQNEAQ (reference sequence). V was clipped by 5 bases and J by 1 base; unmatched bases: 11. CDR3 size: 19 residues. The CDR3 sequence: CASSGTGLAGVASYNEQFF. CDR3 coding DNA: TGTGCCAGCAGCGGAACCGGACTAGCGGGAGTAGCTTCCTACAATGAGCAGTTCTTC.

The chain employs TRBV29-1 and TRBJ2-3; 12 bases line up with TRBD2. The V and J ends lost 6 bases and 6 bases, in that order; junction bases with no gene match: 4. Germline CDR1 SQVTM, CDR2 ANQGSEA. This CDR3 region has 13 residues. The CDR3 protein is CSVLAGGSDTQYF. The CDR3 DNA reads TGCAGCGTACTAGCGGGAGGTTCTGATACGCAGTATTTT.

This clonotype was counted a few times. J is TRBJ1-1 and V is TRBV15, with D hard to call. Trimming removed 4 bases at V and 4 bases at J, with 10 bases between. The length of the CDR3 is 13 residues. From germline, CDR1 is LNHNV and CDR2 YYDKDF (reference sequence). CDR3 protein: CATSTAFGTEAFF. DNA of the CDR3: TGTGCCACCAGCACCGCGTTTGGCACTGAAGCTTTCTTT.

This clonotype turned up a few times. The chain has TRBV12-3 or TRBV12-4 and TRBJ2-5, with unresolved D. The CDR3 is made up of 14 amino acids. The V gene lost 0 bases and the J gene lost 5 bases, with 10 bases spanning the gap. CDR3 DNA: TGTGCCAGCAGTTTAGCGTCTTCGAGTGAGACCCAGTACTTC. Translated, it gives CASSLASSSETQYF.

This chain connects TRBV10-3 to TRBJ2-7; TRBD2 agrees at 8 bases. The J segment lost 0 bases and the V segment lost 6 bases, leaving 13 bases of the junction unmatched. The CDR3 has 17 residues. Germline-derived CDR1 and CDR2 are ENHRY and SYGVKD. CDR3 in amino acids: CAISGKTGTSSSYEQYF. The CDR3 region has the DNA TGTGCCATCAGCGGAAAAACCGGGACTAGTAGCTCCTACGAGCAGTACTTC.

The V call is TRBV20-1, the J call TRBJ2-3; 7 bases agree with TRBD2. The CDR3 consists of 13 residues. CDR1 is DFQATT and CDR2 is SNEGSKA in the germline V gene (reference sequence). V was pared by 6 bases and J by 5 bases, with 8 bases of the junction left unmatched. The CDR3 bases are TGCAGTGCCAGACGGGGGGTAATAGATACGCAGTATTTT. This encodes CSARRGVIDTQYF.

This clonotype came up a few times. V is TRBV7-2 and J is TRBJ2-1; no clear D gene. The CDR3 is 18 residues long. Germline loops: CDR1 SGHTA, CDR2 FQGNSA. V shed 3 bases and J shed 0 bases, with 18 bases lying between them. CDR3 amino acids: CASSFSIITASSYNEQFF. CDR3 coding DNA: TGTGCCAGCAGCTTCAGTATTATCACAGCTAGCTCCTACAATGAGCAGTTCTTC. Full variable domain (rest looked up from reference TRBV7-2 and TRBJ2-1): GAGVSQSPSNKVTEKGKDVELRCDPISGHTALYWYRQSLGQGLEFLIYFQGNSAPDKSGLPSDRFSAERTGGSVSTLTIQRTQQEDSAVYLCASSFSIITASSYNEQFFGPGTRLTVL.

The rearrangement uses TRBV25-1 and TRBJ2-5, with D tentatively TRBD2 (6 bases). Trimming stripped 6 bases from V and 7 bases from J, with 15 bases between. CDR3 length equals 13 residues. Germline-derived CDR1 and CDR2 are MGHDK and SYGVNS. DNA for the CDR3: TGTGCCAGCAGCGGGCCGCGGGACGGGACCCAGTACTTC. Translation: CASSGPRDGTQYF.

V and J are TRBV27 and TRBJ2-6; the D gene is possibly TRBD1 (5 bases). CDR1 MNHEY and CDR2 SMNVEV come from the germline V gene (reference sequence). V was clipped by 8 bases and J by 0 bases, with 17 bases between them. The CDR3 is made up of 17 amino acids. The CDR3 protein is CASRQSRALSGANVLTF. CDR3 nucleotide sequence: TGTGCCAGCCGGCAGTCCAGGGCCCTCTCTGGGGCCAACGTCCTGACTTTC.

The J gene is TRBJ2-1, the V gene TRBV4-1; unclear D gene. This CDR3 comprises 15 residues. Germline V gene lookup returns CDR1 MGHRA and CDR2 YSYEKL. The V end was cut by 1 base, the J end by 0 bases, with 7 bases between. Written as DNA, the CDR3 is TGCGCCAGCAGCCAAGCACTTAGCTCCTACAATGAGCAGTTCTTC. It codes for CASSQALSSYNEQFF.

This clonotype was picked up a small number of times. J is TRBJ2-7 and V is TRBV12-5; no clear D gene. This CDR3 is built from 11 residues. Trimming removed 4 bases at V and 7 bases at J, with 8 bases between. Germline V lookup: CDR1 LGHNT, CDR2 FRNRAP. In nucleotides, the CDR3 is TGTGCTAGTGGTTCCGGGCGGGAGCAGTACTTC. It encodes CASGSGREQYF.

The chain joins TRBV6-5 to TRBJ2-3; no firm D call. This CDR3 is 14 amino acids long. Deletions cut 6 bases from V and 2 bases from J, with 12 bases between. Germline V lookup: CDR1 MNHEY, CDR2 SVGAGI. CDR3 in amino acids: CASRGIPPTDTQYF. CDR3 DNA: TGTGCCAGCAGGGGCATACCTCCCACAGATACGCAGTATTTT.

This clonotype has more than one count but fewer than ten. CDR3 sequence (DNA): TGTGCCACCAGTGATTCCCGTTCGGGGAGTTGGTATTGCGAGCAGTACTTC. It is translated as CATSDSRSGSWYCEQYF. V and J are TRBV24-1 and TRBJ2-4; D perhaps matches TRBD2 (5 bases). The J call is in doubt because the DNA end fits TRBJ2-7 better. The CDR3 is made up of 17 amino acids. Germline lookup yields CDR1 KGHDR and CDR2 SFDVKD.

This chain joins TRBV29-1 and TRBJ2-5; 13 positions agree with TRBD2. The tail of the sequence fits TRBJ2-7 better, so the J call may be wrong. The CDR3 has 13 residues. Germline CDR1 is SQVTM and CDR2 is ANQGSEA. CDR3 DNA: TGCAGCGCTGGACTAGCGGGAGCGTACGAGCAGTACTTC. Its protein is CSAGLAGAYEQYF.

V usage is TRBV3-1 and J usage is TRBJ2-3, with TRBD2 identical over 8 bases. Germline V gene data show CDR1 as LGHDT and CDR2 as YNNKEL (reference sequence). J was trimmed by 4 bases and V by 5 bases; bases with no gene match: 8. This CDR3 contains 15 residues. CDR3 region: CASSSNSGIADTQYF. The CDR3 DNA reads as TGTGCCAGCAGCTCCAATAGCGGGATCGCAGATACGCAGTATTTT.

The chain employs TRBV12-3 or TRBV12-4 and TRBJ1-1; a weak D match, TRBD1 (5 bases). The V end lost 5 bases, the J end lost 4 bases, and 14 bases lay between the germline ends. This CDR3 spans 14 amino acids. The CDR3 spells CASSGAWGATEAFF. As DNA, the CDR3 is TGTGCCAGCAGTGGGGCCTGGGGAGCCACTGAAGCTTTCTTT.

V usage is TRBV15 and J usage is TRBJ2-7; TRBD1 is a possible D gene (6 bases). Germline V lookup: CDR1 LNHNV, CDR2 YYDKDF (reference sequence). This CDR3 spans 16 amino acids. The germline V and J ends were trimmed by 0 bases and 7 bases, with 19 bases remaining between them. This CDR3 is CATSRDPGEWDNEQYF. The CDR3 DNA reads as TGTGCCACCAGCAGAGACCCAGGAGAATGGGACAATGAGCAGTACTTC. The entire variable domain, with the rest obtained from reference TRBV15 and TRBJ2-7, is as follows: DAMVIQNPRYQVTQFGKPVTLSCSQTLNHNVMYWYQQKSSQAPKLLFHYYDKDFNNEADTPDNFQSRRPNTSFCFLDIRSPGLGDTAMYLCATSRDPGEWDNEQYFGPGTRLTVT.

The chain employs TRBV27 and TRBJ2-7; D assignment may be TRBD1 or TRBD2 (5 bases each). Germline CDR1 MNHEY, CDR2 SMNVEV (reference sequence). This CDR3 has 15 residues. Trimming took off 0 bases at V and 6 bases at J, with 15 bases between the two ends. The CDR3 loop is CASSLSEVGLGEQYF. CDR3 nucleotide sequence: TGTGCCAGCAGTTTATCGGAGGTGGGGCTCGGCGAGCAGTACTTC.

This clonotype has only a few counts. The chain joins TRBV5-1 to TRBJ2-7, with D possibly being TRBD1 (9 bases). This CDR3 spans 15 amino acids. Germline V gives CDR1 SGHRS, CDR2 YFSETQ. V lost 3 bases and J 5 bases, leaving 18 bases between the germline ends. The CDR3 here is CASSSGGGQGDEQYF. CDR3 DNA sequence: TGCGCCAGCAGCTCGGGAGGGGGACAGGGTGACGAGCAGTACTTC. The full variable domain, its missing parts supplied by reference TRBV5-1 and TRBJ2-7, is KAGVTQTPRYLIKTRGQQVTLSCSPISGHRSVSWYQQTPGQGLQFLFEYFSETQRNKGNFPGRFSGRQFSNSRSEMNVSTLELGDSALYLCASSSGGGQGDEQYFGPGTRLTVT.

The J gene is TRBJ2-3, the V gene TRBV6-2 or TRBV6-3, with D possibly TRBD2 on 5 matching bases. Germline CDR1 MNHEY, CDR2 SVGEGT. The CDR3 covers 15 residues. Trimming removed 8 bases from V and 2 bases from J, with 17 bases in between. The CDR3 protein is CASRYLGLPTDTQYF. The CDR3 DNA sequence: TGTGCCAGCCGCTATCTAGGACTCCCCACAGATACGCAGTATTTT.

The CDR3 DNA reads TGCAGTGCCGAGACAGGCTTAAATTCACCCCTCCACTTT. Its translation is CSAETGLNSPLHF. This chain uses TRBV20-1 with TRBJ1-6; tentative D call: TRBD1 (6 bases). CDR1 and CDR2 (germline): DFQATT, SNEGSKA (reference sequence). Trimming shortened V by 6 bases and J by 7 bases, and 13 bases separated the two germline ends. This CDR3 has 13 residues.

This clonotype was seen more than once but under ten times. The V call is TRBV7-2, the J call TRBJ2-6; the D gene is possibly TRBD1 (6 bases). Deletions cut 4 bases from V and 10 bases from J, with 14 bases between. Germline V gives CDR1 SGHTA, CDR2 FQGNSA. CDR3 length: 14 amino acids. CDR3 region: CASSSNLQGNVLTF. The CDR3 DNA is TGTGCCAGCAGCTCCAACCTCCAGGGGAACGTCCTGACTTTC.

The chain recombines TRBV28 with TRBJ1-6; maybe TRBD1 (5 bases). Trimming removed 3 bases from V and 9 bases from J, with 18 bases in between. Germline-derived CDR1 and CDR2 are MDHEN and SYDVKM. This CDR3 has 16 amino acids. CDR3 sequence: CASSFQTRGSGSPLHF. The DNA for the CDR3 is TGTGCCAGCAGTTTTCAGACCCGGGGGTCGGGTTCACCCCTCCACTTT.

The J gene is TRBJ2-4, the V gene TRBV6-5; 11 bases align to TRBD1. The CDR3 sequence is 15 residues long. Germline V lookup: CDR1 MNHEY, CDR2 SVGAGI. V was pared by 5 bases and J by 7 bases, with 7 bases of the junction left unmatched. The CDR3 sequence is CASSTGQGVRNIQYF. CDR3 DNA: TGTGCCAGCAGTACGGGACAGGGGGTGAGGAACATTCAGTACTTC.

This clonotype was found once. The chain is built from TRBV20-1 and TRBJ2-3; 7 bases map to TRBD1. The J segment lost 1 base and the V segment lost 5 bases, leaving 6 bases of the junction unmatched. This CDR3 is built from 14 residues. Germline V gene lookup returns CDR1 DFQATT and CDR2 SNEGSKA (reference sequence). CDR3 bases: TGCAGTGCTGAACAGGGGCAGGGCACAGATACGCAGTATTTT. Amino acids: CSAEQGQGTDTQYF.

The gene calls are TRBV2 and TRBJ1-2; a weak D match, TRBD1 (5 bases). CDR1 and CDR2 from the germline V gene are SNHLY and FYNNEI. The CDR3 runs to 15 residues. The V end was cut by 6 bases, the J end by 4 bases, with 18 bases between. CDR3 nucleotides: TGTGCCAGCAGCGGGGACCGGAAACCCGGCTATGGCTACACCTTC. Amino acid sequence: CASSGDRKPGYGYTF.

Remarks on this clonotype: One end of the junction does not line up with germline, which may come from a read error. J is TRBJ2-3 and V is TRBV4-3, with 8 nucleotides matching TRBD2. The V gene's germline CDR1 is LGHNA and CDR2 YSLEER. This CDR3 has 15 amino acids. CDR3 in amino acids: CASNQDEAGADTQYF. CDR3 in DNA: TGCGCCAGCAACCAAGATGAAGCGGGAGCAGATACGCAGTATTTT.

The V and J genes are TRBV10-3 and TRBJ2-3; D is undetermined. V dropped 4 bases and J dropped 3 bases, with 8 bases sitting between them. This CDR3 has 13 amino acids. Germline-derived CDR1 and CDR2 are ENHRY and SYGVKD. The CDR3 DNA reads TGTGCCATCAGTGTAACCCCTACAGATACGCAGTATTTT. The encoded protein is CAISVTPTDTQYF.

This clonotype has only a few counts. The V gene is TRBV10-3, the J gene TRBJ2-1, with D unresolved. Looked up from germline, CDR1 is ENHRY and CDR2 is SYGVKD. V lost 0 bases and J 8 bases, leaving 11 bases between the germline ends. The CDR3 covers 14 residues. CDR3 DNA sequence: TGTGCCATCAGTGAGTCGATTAGGGCGGATGAGCAGTTCTTC. This sequence encodes CAISESIRADEQFF.

The chain links TRBV27 to TRBJ2-3, with a tentative D call TRBD1 (5 bases). The V end was cut by 3 bases, the J end by 5 bases, with 12 bases between. Germline V CDR1 and CDR2: MNHEY, SMNVEV (reference sequence). The CDR3 runs to 14 residues. The CDR3 loop is CASSLGRTGDTQYF. CDR3 DNA sequence: TGTGCCAGCAGTTTGGGCCGCACAGGAGATACGCAGTATTTT.